The rows below give T cell receptor beta chains drawn from one sample of a study of PD-1 blockade in mismatch repair-deficient tumors. Profiling relied on immunoSEQ multiplex PCR, and the TCRdb table lists in-frame clones only, not all of them. The sample records about 130,000 clones, about nine tenths being singletons. The sample consisted of peripheral blood, taken roughly 70 weeks after starting pembrolizumab. The receptors were sampled from an adult with mismatch repair-deficient cancer. Each CDR3 is given with its conserved first and last residue. D genes are given only for firm matches. The size entry is marked missing in some rows and otherwise reads once, few, many or a size class.

d_call	v_call	j_call	clone_size	cdr3_nt	cdr3_aa
TRBD2	TRBV11-2	TRBJ2-2	NA	TGTGCCAGCAGCTTCGGGGGGATCGGGGAGCTGTTTTTT	CASSFGGIGELFF
NA	TRBV5-6	TRBJ2-7	NA	TGTGCCAGCAAAACTACCGGGACGTCCTACGAGCAGTACTTC	CASKTTGTSYEQYF
TRBD1	TRBV27	TRBJ2-7	NA	TGTGCCAGCAGTCCCGGGACAGGGGACTACGAGCAGTACTTC	CASSPGTGDYEQYF
TRBD2	TRBV10-3	TRBJ2-5	NA	TGTGCCATCAGTGAAAAGGCTAGCGGGAGGGTAAGCCGGGAGACCCAGTACTTC	CAISEKASGRVSRETQYF
NA	TRBV6-1	TRBJ2-5	NA	TGTGCCAGCAGTGAAACAGGGATCCCAGAGACCCAGTACTTC	CASSETGIPETQYF
TRBD1	TRBV30	TRBJ1-2	NA	TGTGCCTGGAGTGCTGGGACAGGGTATTATGGCTACACCTTC	CAWSAGTGYYGYTF
TRBD1	TRBV6-5	TRBJ2-7	once	TGTGCCACAACGGACGGGACAGACCACTACGAGCAGTACTTC	CATTDGTDHYEQYF
NA	TRBV30	TRBJ2-7	once	TGTGCCTGGAGTGTTGGGATTCCCTACGAGCAGTACTTC	CAWSVGIPYEQYF
NA	TRBV21-1	TRBJ2-7	NA	TGTGCCAGCAGCCACTGTCAGGCGCCCCCCTACGAGCAGTACTTC	CASSHCQAPPYEQYF
TRBD2	TRBV2	TRBJ2-7	NA	TGTGCCAGCAGACCCCCTAGCGGATACGAGCAGTACTTC	CASRPPSGYEQYF
NA	TRBV7-3	TRBJ2-2	NA	TGTGCCAGCAGCGTGGGCCCTCGAACCGGGGAGCTGTTTTTT	CASSVGPRTGELFF
NA	TRBV28	TRBJ2-7	NA	TGTGCCAGCAGCCCCTCGGTGGGCCGGCCTTACGAGCAGTACTTC	CASSPSVGRPYEQYF
NA	TRBV27	TRBJ2-1	NA	TGTGCCAGCAGCCGGGACGTCTATACCTCCGAGCAGTTCTTC	CASSRDVYTSEQFF
TRBD1	TRBV7-9	TRBJ2-5	NA	TGTGCCAGCAGCTTAGGACAGGGGGCGGGTGAGACCCAGTACTTC	CASSLGQGAGETQYF
NA	TRBV19	TRBJ1-5	NA	TGTGCCAGCCGAGTCTCAGGTAGGCATAGCAATCAGCCCCAGCATTTT	CASRVSGRHSNQPQHF
NA	TRBV15	TRBJ1-4	NA	TGTGCCACCAGCGTCAGACGGGGGCCGGCGGCTAATGAAAAACTGTTTTTT	CATSVRRGPAANEKLFF
TRBD2	TRBV4-2	TRBJ2-3	NA	TGTGCCAGCAGCCCCTGGACTAGCGGCACAGATACGCAGTATTTT	CASSPWTSGTDTQYF
NA	TRBV7-9	TRBJ2-7	NA	TGTGCCAGCAGCTTCCGGGGGAAGGGCAACGAGCAGTACTTC	CASSFRGKGNEQYF
NA	TRBV14	TRBJ2-2	NA	TGTGCCAGCAGCCGAAGGGGTCTGTTTTTT	CASSRRGLFF
NA	TRBV28	TRBJ2-7	NA	TGTGCCAGCAGTTTCCCCGGGTCCTCCTACGAGCAGTACTTC	CASSFPGSSYEQYF
NA	TRBV5-1	TRBJ2-7	NA	TGCGCCAGCAGCTTGGGGCGGGCCCAATACTTTTACGAGCAGTACTTC	CASSLGRAQYFYEQYF
NA	TRBV27	TRBJ1-1	once	TGTGCCAGCACCGCGGGGGGACTTGGAAAGCCGAACACTGAAGCTTTCTTT	CASTAGGLGKPNTEAFF
NA	TRBV21-1	TRBJ2-2	NA	TGTGCCAGCAGCAAAGTAGTACGGACAGGGGGTGAGACCGGGGAGCTGTTTTTT	CASSKVVRTGGETGELFF
TRBD2	TRBV30	TRBJ2-1	once	TGTGCCTGGTCGGGAGGCTCGTATAATGAGCAGTTCTTC	CAWSGGSYNEQFF
NA	TRBV6-5	TRBJ2-1	NA	TGTGCCAGCAGTTATGGTACTTACAATGAGCAGTTCTTC	CASSYGTYNEQFF
NA	TRBV28	TRBJ2-2	NA	TGTGCCAGCGGCCCGAACACCGGGGAGCTGTTTTTT	CASGPNTGELFF
NA	TRBV7-6	TRBJ2-7	NA	TGTGCCAGCAGCCCTACACAGGGCCTGTCGGACTACGAGCAGTACTTC	CASSPTQGLSDYEQYF
TRBD1	TRBV29-1	TRBJ2-7	NA	TGCAGCGCCGTAGGGACAGATCACTACGAGCAGTACTTC	CSAVGTDHYEQYF
NA	TRBV28	TRBJ2-7	NA	TGTGCCAGCGAGGCAGGGATTGCCTACGAGCAGTACTTC	CASEAGIAYEQYF
TRBD1	TRBV28	TRBJ1-2	NA	TGTGCCAGCATTAGAGGGGGCGCGCCCTATGGCTACACCTTC	CASIRGGAPYGYTF
TRBD2	TRBV27	TRBJ2-1	NA	TGTGCCAGCACCCCAGGGACTAGCGGGAGAAATGAGCAGTTCTTC	CASTPGTSGRNEQFF
TRBD2	TRBV6-5	TRBJ2-7	NA	TGTGCCAGCAGTTACTCCGGGACTAGCGGGACCTACGAGCAGTACTTC	CASSYSGTSGTYEQYF
TRBD2	TRBV5-1	TRBJ2-1	NA	TGCGCCAGCAGCTACGACAGTGGACTAGCAACGGTCTTC	CASSYDSGLATVF
NA	TRBV6-1	TRBJ2-4	NA	TGTGCCAGCAGCGATTGGGCGGCGGAAAACATTCAGTACTTC	CASSDWAAENIQYF
NA	TRBV28	TRBJ2-7	NA	TGTGCCAGCAGTTTCGGGCGACACGAGCAGTACTTC	CASSFGRHEQYF
NA	TRBV30	TRBJ1-3	few	TGTGCCTTATGGGGGTCTGGAAACACCATATATTTT	CALWGSGNTIYF
NA	TRBV28	TRBJ2-5	NA	TGTGCCAGCAGTTTAGGGGGAGTTCGATCCGGGACCCAGTACTTC	CASSLGGVRSGTQYF
NA	TRBV29-1	TRBJ2-7	once	TGCAGCGTTGAAGATCGGGCCTACGAGCAGTACTTC	CSVEDRAYEQYF
NA	TRBV6-5	TRBJ2-2	NA	TGTGCCAGCAGTTACTCCCTCCGGACCGGGGAGCTGTTTTTT	CASSYSLRTGELFF
TRBD1	TRBV30	TRBJ2-7	NA	TGTGCCTGGAGTCCCCGGACAGGTCCCTTCTACGAGCAGTACTTC	CAWSPRTGPFYEQYF
TRBD2	TRBV7-9	TRBJ2-2	NA	TGTGCCAGCAGCTCGGGACTAGCGGGGGAAAACACCGGGGAGCTGTTTTTT	CASSSGLAGENTGELFF
NA	TRBV7-2	TRBJ2-3	NA	TGTGCCAGCAGCTTAGGTGCAGATACGCAGTATTTT	CASSLGADTQYF
TRBD1	TRBV30	TRBJ2-3	NA	TGTGCCTGGAGTCGAGACAGGGGCACGCAGTATTTT	CAWSRDRGTQYF
NA	TRBV4-1	TRBJ2-2	NA	TGCGCCAGCAACCCGGGAGCGGAGAACACCGGGGAGCTGTTTTTT	CASNPGAENTGELFF
TRBD1	TRBV7-3	TRBJ1-5	NA	TGTGCCAGCAGTTCATACAGGGGCTACCAGAGGCAGCCCCAGCATTTT	CASSSYRGYQRQPQHF
TRBD1	TRBV30	TRBJ2-5	NA	TGTGCCTGGAGTGGGACAGGGTTCTTGGAGACCCAGTACTTC	CAWSGTGFLETQYF
NA	TRBV28	TRBJ2-1	NA	TGTGCCAGCAGTTTACAACAGGGTTACAATGAGCAGTTCTTC	CASSLQQGYNEQFF
NA	TRBV27	TRBJ2-7	NA	TGTGCCACACGTCTCCGGGGCCCTTTTTACGAGCAGTACTTC	CATRLRGPFYEQYF